The following is a T cell receptor beta chain sequence with its context. Antigen specificity is unknown. This CDR3 region has 14 residues. Germline-derived CDR1 and CDR2 are SGHTA and FQGNSA. V dropped 4 bases and J dropped 8 bases, with 15 bases sitting between them. The entry originates in a study of cytomegalovirus exposure and HLA in healthy donors. Notes on the study in general: Earlier analysis yielded a pattern in which most TCR beta V segments were productive about 90% or about 30% of the time.

Use of 60 Vbeta and 13 Jbeta primers characterized the PCR. The table came from immunoSEQ multiplex PCR; TCRdb's copy has only in-frame clones and leaves some out. Seen here are some 13,000 clones, around 60% observed once, and the top ten hold about 15%. What was sequenced was PBMCs. The chain links TRBV7-2 to TRBJ2-1; possibly TRBD1 for D (6 bases). The TCR comes from a woman aged 45-65 years in good health and CMV-seropositive. CDR3 residues: CASSWDKLSDEQFF. The CDR3 bases are TGTGCCAGCAGCTGGGACAAGCTTAGTGATGAGCAGTTCTTC.